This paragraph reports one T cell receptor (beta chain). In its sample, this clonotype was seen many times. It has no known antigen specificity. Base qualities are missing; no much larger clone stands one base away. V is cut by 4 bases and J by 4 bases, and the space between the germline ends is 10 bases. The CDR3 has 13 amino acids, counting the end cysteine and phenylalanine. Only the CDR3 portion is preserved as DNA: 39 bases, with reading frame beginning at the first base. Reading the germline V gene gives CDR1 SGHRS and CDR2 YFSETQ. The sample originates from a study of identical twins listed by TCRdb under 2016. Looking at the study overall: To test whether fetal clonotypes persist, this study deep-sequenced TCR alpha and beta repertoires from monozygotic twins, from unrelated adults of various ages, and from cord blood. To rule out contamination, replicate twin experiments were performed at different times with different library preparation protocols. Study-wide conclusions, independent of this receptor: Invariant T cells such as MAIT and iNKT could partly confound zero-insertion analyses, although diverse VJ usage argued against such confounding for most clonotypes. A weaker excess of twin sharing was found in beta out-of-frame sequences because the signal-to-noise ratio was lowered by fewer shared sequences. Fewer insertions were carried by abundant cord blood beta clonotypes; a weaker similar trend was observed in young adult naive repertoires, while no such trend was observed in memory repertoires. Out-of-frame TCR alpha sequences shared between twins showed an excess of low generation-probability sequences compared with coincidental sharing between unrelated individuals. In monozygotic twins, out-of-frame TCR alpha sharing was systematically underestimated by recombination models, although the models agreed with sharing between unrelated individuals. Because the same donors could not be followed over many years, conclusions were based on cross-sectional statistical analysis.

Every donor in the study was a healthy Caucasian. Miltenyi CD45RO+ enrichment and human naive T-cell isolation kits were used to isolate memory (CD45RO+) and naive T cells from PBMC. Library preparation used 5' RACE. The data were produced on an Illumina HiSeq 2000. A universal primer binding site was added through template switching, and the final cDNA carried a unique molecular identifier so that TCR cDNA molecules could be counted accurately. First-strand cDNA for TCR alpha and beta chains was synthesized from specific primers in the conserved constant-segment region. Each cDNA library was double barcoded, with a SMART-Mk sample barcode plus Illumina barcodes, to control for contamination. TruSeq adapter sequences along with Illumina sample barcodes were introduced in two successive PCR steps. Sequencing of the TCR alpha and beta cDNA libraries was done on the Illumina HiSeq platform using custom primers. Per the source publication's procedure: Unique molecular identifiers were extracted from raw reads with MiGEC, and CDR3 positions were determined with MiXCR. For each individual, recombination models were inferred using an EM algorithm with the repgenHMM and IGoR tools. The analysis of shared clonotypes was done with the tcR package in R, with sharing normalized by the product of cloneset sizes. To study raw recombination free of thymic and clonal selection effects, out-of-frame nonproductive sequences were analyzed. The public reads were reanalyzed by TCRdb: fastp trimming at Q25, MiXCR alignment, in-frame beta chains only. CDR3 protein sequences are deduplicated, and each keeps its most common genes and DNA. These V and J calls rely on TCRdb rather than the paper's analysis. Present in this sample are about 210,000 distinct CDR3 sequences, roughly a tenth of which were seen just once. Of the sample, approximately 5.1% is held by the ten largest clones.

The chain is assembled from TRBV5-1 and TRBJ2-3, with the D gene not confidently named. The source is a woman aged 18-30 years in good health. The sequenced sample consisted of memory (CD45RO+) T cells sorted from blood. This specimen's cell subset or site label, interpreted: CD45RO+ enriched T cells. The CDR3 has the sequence CASSVGPADTQYF. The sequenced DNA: TGCGCCAGCAGCGTCGGACCAGCAGATACGCAGTATTTT.